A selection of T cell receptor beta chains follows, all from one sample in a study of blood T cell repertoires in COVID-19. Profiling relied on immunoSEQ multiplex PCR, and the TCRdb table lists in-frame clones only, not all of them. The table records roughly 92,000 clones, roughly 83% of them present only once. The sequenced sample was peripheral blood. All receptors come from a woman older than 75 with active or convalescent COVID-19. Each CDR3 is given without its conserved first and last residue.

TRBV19,ASSIDLRNTEAF
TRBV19,ASSIEGLRGQPQH
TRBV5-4,ASSRGEGTEAF
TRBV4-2,ASSQVLAGGSSYEQY
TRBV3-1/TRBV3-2,ASSHLRGPGELF
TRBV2,ASSDWSSYNSPLH
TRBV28,ASTTPDRGQGRATNEKLF
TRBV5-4,ASSSGTSGYNEQF
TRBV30,AWSGTGGVAF
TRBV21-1,ASSKVGGQTFLNTEAF
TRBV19,ASSTWTGGNYGYT
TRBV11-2,ASSLEAAGGYNEQF
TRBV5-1,ASSLEGGTDTIY
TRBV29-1,SVEDRAGNTIY
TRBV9,ASSPRLAGNYEQY
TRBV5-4,ASSLRQAYGYT
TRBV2,ASSLEGQSYNEQF
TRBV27,ASSLRGGDYGYT
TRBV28,ASSFGGGGGNTEAF
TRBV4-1,ASSQDPGSGAPSYNEQF
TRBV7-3,ASSSGTHNEQF
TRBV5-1,ASSLVGLGTPPGDQY
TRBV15,ATSRGPVTRGEQY
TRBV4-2,ASSQDRGLAGSPSTDTQY
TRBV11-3,ASSFLSDTAGGRNEQF
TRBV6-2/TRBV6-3,ASSYPTSPQETQY
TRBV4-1,ASSQAGRGPRTDTQY
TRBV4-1,ASSQVAGLAKNIQY
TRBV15,ATTPGGGTDTQY
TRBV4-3,ASSQEQGNSPLH
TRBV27,ASSSYRGAANTGELF
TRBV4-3,ASSQDPPGSTASSYNSPLH
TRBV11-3,ASSLDGNRPTYEQY
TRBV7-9,ASSSQGAGELF
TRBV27,ASSLLGATNEKLF
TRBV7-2,ASSLEGLGEKLF
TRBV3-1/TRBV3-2,ASSQETSGLRTDTQY